Below are 2 T cell receptor beta chains sequenced from a single sample in a study of CD8+CD57+ T cells in acquired aplastic anemia. TCR beta VDJ combinations and CDR3 sequences were profiled from genomic DNA. TCRdb re-derived calls from the reads in MiXCR, one entry per CDR3 protein. The data contain under 500,000 distinct CDR3 sequences, approximately 33% of them singletons. Patients who underwent sequencing had shown CD8+CD57+ cell expansion by flow cytometry. The specimen sequenced was sorted CD4+, CD8+, or CD8+CD57+ T cells (not recorded which) from PBMCs. All receptors derive from a human donor with aplastic anemia.

This clonotype was picked up a small number of times. This chain uses TRBV7-6 with TRBJ2-7, with 9 positions matching TRBD2. Unmatched junction bases numbered 10, after V lost 1 base and J lost 3 bases. CDR3 length: 17 residues. CDR1 SGHVS and CDR2 FNYEAQ come from the germline V gene. The DNA for the CDR3 is TGTGCCAGCAGCTTAGGGTTGTCTAGCGGGATGAACTACGAGCAGTACTTC. It is translated as CASSLGLSSGMNYEQYF.

This clonotype was seen a few times. This clone may be a read error of a much larger clone one base away. The rearrangement links TRBV29-1 to TRBJ2-1; the match to TRBD2 covers 7 bases. Germline-derived CDR1 and CDR2 are SQVTM and ANQGSEA. CDR3 length equals 13 residues. The V segment lost 5 bases and the J segment 10 bases; nucleotides outside the gene matches: 11. The CDR3 sequence: CSVKTSRPYEQFF. The CDR3 coding sequence is TGCAGCGTTAAGACTAGCAGACCCTACGAGCAGTTCTTC.